A single sample gave rise to the 16 T cell receptor beta chains below, sequenced in a study of cytomegalovirus exposure and HLA in healthy donors. Amplification used 60 Vbeta primers and 13 Jbeta primers. Sequencing was performed with immunoSEQ multiplex PCR; in TCRdb, only in-frame clones are kept and a portion is missing. The sample lists some 200,000 clones, around 64% occurring once. The sample taken for sequencing was PBMCs. The receptors originated from a man in his forties in good health and CMV-seropositive.

The V gene is TRBV2, the J gene TRBJ1-1; 9 bases match TRBD1. V shed 2 bases and J 1 base; nucleotides not matched to a gene: 8. Germline lookup yields CDR1 SNHLY and CDR2 FYNNEI. The CDR3 spans 17 residues. This CDR3 reads CASSEYRQGVSNTEAFF. The CDR3 coding sequence is TGTGCCAGCAGTGAATACAGACAGGGGGTTTCGAACACTGAAGCTTTCTTT.

This clone occurred a few times. This chain connects TRBV28 to TRBJ2-7; TRBD1 aligns across 7 bases. CDR3 length: 13 residues. The germline V gene encodes CDR1 MDHEN and CDR2 SYDVKM. The J segment lost 0 bases and the V segment lost 6 bases, leaving 2 bases of the junction unmatched. CDR3 nucleotides: TGTGCCAGCAGCGGGACAGTCTCCTACGAGCAGTACTTC. Its protein product is CASSGTVSYEQYF.

The chain carries TRBV19 and TRBJ2-3; D perhaps matches TRBD2 (7 bases). V gave up 9 bases and J gave up 6 bases, with 16 bases separating them. Germline lookup yields CDR1 LNHDA and CDR2 SQIVND (reference sequence). The CDR3 is made up of 13 amino acids. The CDR3 region has the DNA TGTGCCAGCAGTCGGGGGGCCGAGGATACGCAGTATTTT. This encodes CASSRGAEDTQYF.

This clone was seen just once. V usage is TRBV18 and J usage is TRBJ2-5; D is possibly TRBD2 (5 bases). The CDR3 is 11 residues long. Trimming removed 4 bases from V and 5 bases from J, with 5 bases in between. The germline CDR1 and CDR2 sequences are KGHSH and LQKENI. CDR3 residues: CASSRRETQYF. The DNA for the CDR3 is TGTGCCAGCTCACGGAGGGAGACCCAGTACTTC.

This rearrangement joins TRBV21-1 to TRBJ1-2; the D call TRBD1 from the table was never checked on the DNA. TRBV21-1 is given as a pseudogene. The CDR3 has 13 residues. The CDR3 loop is CASSSGHLYGYTF. The CDR3 nucleotides are TGTGCCAGCAGCAGCGGACACCTCTATGGCTACACCTTC.

CDR3 DNA: TGTGCCAGCAGCTTAACAGCGGAATCACCCCTCCACTTT. Translated, it gives CASSLTAESPLHF. The chain combines TRBV7-6 with TRBJ1-6; D remains unclear. Trimming pared 2 bases from V and 10 bases from J, leaving 9 bases between. Looked up from germline, CDR1 is SGHVS and CDR2 is FNYEAQ. The CDR3 sequence is 13 residues long.

The gene calls are TRBV5-1 and TRBJ2-7, with 12 bases that match TRBD2. CDR1 SGHRS and CDR2 YFSETQ come from the germline V gene. The CDR3 is made up of 16 amino acids. The junction had 9 bases not matched to a gene; V was cut back by 1 base and J by 7 bases. DNA for the CDR3: TGCGCCAGCAGCTTGTTCGCTAGCGGGGGGGCGGGGGAGCAGTACTTC. It specifies CASSLFASGGAGEQYF.

The rearrangement uses TRBV6-5 and TRBJ2-1; 9 bases match TRBD1. The CDR3 spans 15 residues. The J segment lost 3 bases and the V segment lost 6 bases, leaving 6 bases of the junction unmatched. Germline CDR1 is MNHEY and CDR2 is SVGAGI. This CDR3 reads CASRERGQGYNEQFF. The CDR3 DNA reads as TGTGCCAGCAGAGAAAGGGGACAGGGCTACAATGAGCAGTTCTTC.

This clone is a singleton in its sample. This sequence joins TRBV5-1 and TRBJ1-1; 7 nucleotides align to TRBD1. The V segment lost 4 bases and the J segment 1 base; nucleotides outside the gene matches: 7. The V gene's germline CDR1 is SGHRS and CDR2 YFSETQ. The CDR3 runs 15 residues. The CDR3 sequence is CASSKTGAPNTEAFF. The CDR3 DNA is TGCGCCAGCAGCAAAACAGGGGCCCCGAACACTGAAGCTTTCTTT.

As for this clone: Compared with germline, one end of the junction differs, possibly owing to a read error. This sequence joins TRBV7-9 and TRBJ1-4; D call uncertain. This CDR3 region has 13 residues. Germline lookup yields CDR1 SEHNR and CDR2 FQNEAQ (reference sequence). CDR3 DNA sequence: TGTTCCAGCAGCATTGATCCCCAGGAAAAACTGTTTTTT. Translation gives CSSSIDPQEKLFF.

The chain recombines TRBV6-6 with TRBJ1-2; D unresolved. In germline, CDR1 is MNHNY, CDR2 SVGAGI (reference sequence). Trimming took 5 bases from V and 0 from J, leaving 7 bases between them. This CDR3 is built from 13 residues. The CDR3, as DNA: TGTGCCAGCAGTGCGGTGTCTAACTATGGCTACACCTTC. Translating gives CASSAVSNYGYTF.

V gene TRBV5-8 combines with J gene TRBJ1-4; 8 bases fit TRBD1. The CDR3 totals 14 residues. V lost 3 bases and J lost 8; bases outside the gene matches: 6. CDR1 and CDR2 from the germline V gene are SGHTS and YDEGEE. CDR3 DNA sequence: TGTGCCAGCAGCTCAGGGGGCGGTGAGGAAAAACTGTTTTTT. Amino acid sequence: CASSSGGGEEKLFF.

The J gene is TRBJ2-5, the V gene TRBV11-1; TRBD1 matches 8 bases. Germline V gene lookup returns CDR1 SGHAT and CDR2 FQDESV (reference sequence). The CDR3 runs to 14 residues. V shed 5 bases and J 4 bases; nucleotides not matched to a gene: 6. CDR3 sequence (DNA): TGTGCCAGCAGCACCACAGGGGGAGGAGAGACCCAGTACTTC. Translating gives CASSTTGGGETQYF.

There are a few counts of this clone. The chain couples TRBV4-1 to TRBJ1-2; D not resolved. Deletions cut 4 bases from V and 3 bases from J, with 12 bases between. The germline gives CDR1 MGHRA, CDR2 YSYEKL. The CDR3 totals 14 residues. This CDR3 reads CASSPQVGDYGYTF. CDR3 bases: TGCGCCAGCAGCCCACAAGTCGGGGACTATGGCTACACCTTC.

The chain is built from TRBV5-1 and TRBJ1-1, with D possibly TRBD1 on 6 matching bases. This CDR3 contains 14 residues. Germline V gene data show CDR1 as SGHRS and CDR2 as YFSETQ. V was shortened by 4 bases and J by 2 bases, with 12 bases between the two germline ends. This chain's CDR3 is CASSPTGINTEAFF. The DNA for the CDR3 is TGCGCCAGCAGCCCTACAGGGATCAACACTGAAGCTTTCTTT.

The CDR3 region is CASSRSLSGGAFSTDTQYF. The DNA for the CDR3 is TGCGCCAGCAGCCGCTCACTGAGCGGGGGGGCCTTTAGCACAGATACGCAGTATTTT. The rearrangement links TRBV4-3 to TRBJ2-3; 10 nucleotides agree with TRBD2. The CDR3 spans 19 residues. The V gene end was trimmed by 4 bases and the J gene end by 0 bases; junction bases not matched to a gene: 13. Germline CDR1 reads LGHNA; CDR2 reads YSLEER.